This T cell receptor (beta chain) derives from a study of blood T cell repertoires in COVID-19. Under the authors' procedure: The assay estimated nucleated cells by amplifying reference gene primers. Data came from immunoSEQ multiplex PCR; TCRdb stores just in-frame clones and leaves some out. V, J and clone size derive from that table, while D and trimming were established from the DNA sequence. The sample shows approximately 300,000 clones, over 90% of them seen only once. Study members were between 18 and 89 years old and lived in around 24 US regions. Membership in each cohort depended on participant-reported clinical history. CDR1 LGHNA and CDR2 YSLEER come from the germline V gene. V lost 4 bases and J lost 0; bases outside the gene matches: 6. CDR3 length equals 17 residues.

The sequence was obtained from a woman between 25 and 40 years old who had been exposed to COVID-19. The chain employs TRBV4-3 and TRBJ2-2, with TRBD1 matching over 9 bases. Material for sequencing was PBMCs or T cells enriched from blood (not recorded which). The CDR3 is CASSPGTGLTNTGELFF. The CDR3 coding sequence is TGCGCCAGCAGCCCAGGGACAGGGCTTACGAACACCGGGGAGCTGTTTTTT.